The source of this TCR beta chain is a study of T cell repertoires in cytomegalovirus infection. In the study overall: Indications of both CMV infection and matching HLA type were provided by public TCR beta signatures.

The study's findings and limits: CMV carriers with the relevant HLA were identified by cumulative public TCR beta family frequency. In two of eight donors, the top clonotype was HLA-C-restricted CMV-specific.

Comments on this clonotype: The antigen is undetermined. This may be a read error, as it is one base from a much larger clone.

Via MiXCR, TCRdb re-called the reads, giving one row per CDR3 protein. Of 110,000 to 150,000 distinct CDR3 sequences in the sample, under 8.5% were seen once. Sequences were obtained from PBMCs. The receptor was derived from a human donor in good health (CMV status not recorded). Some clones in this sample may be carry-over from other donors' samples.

CDR3 amino acids: CASTPGDWEQYF. DNA of the CDR3: TGTGCCAGCACCCCGGGAGACTGGGAGCAGTACTTC. The rearrangement links TRBV11-2 to TRBJ2-7, with a weak D call TRBD2 (6 bases). CDR1 is SGHAT, CDR2 FQNNGV, per germline. Trimming removed 7 bases from V and 7 bases from J, with 14 bases in between. CDR3 length equals 12 residues.